This record concerns one T cell receptor beta chain sequence. Methods used by the authors: Nucleated cell number was recorded as an estimate derived from reference gene primer amplification. Assay: immunoSEQ multiplex PCR; the TCRdb copy retains only in-frame clones and omits some. D and trimming were read from the DNA, whereas the V and J calls and clone size are those reported in that table. The table shows 150,000 to 200,000 clones, with about 85% occurring only once. The V gene's germline CDR1 is MDHEN and CDR2 SYDVKM. Trimming pared 6 bases from V and 2 bases from J, leaving 17 bases between. The CDR3 sequence is 15 residues long. These data belong to a study of blood T cell repertoires in COVID-19. On the study more broadly: Researchers got acute and convalescent COVID-19 samples from the United States, Italy and Spain. In each case, the material was cDNA or gDNA derived from T cells, B-cell-depleted T cells, or PBMCs.

This sequence joins TRBV28 and TRBJ2-7, with D possibly matching TRBD2 (6 bases). The origin of this receptor is a woman aged 25-40 years with active or convalescent COVID-19. Source material: peripheral blood. The CDR3 DNA is TGTGCCAGCAGCTTGGGGGGATTAGTTACCTACGAGCAGTACTTC. Residues: CASSLGGLVTYEQYF.